This T cell receptor (beta chain) was sequenced for a study of vaccination and CD4 T cells after COVID-19. As for the study in general: Following dose two, a median around 69 days (range 14 to 241) passed before post-vaccine samples were taken.

This clonotype is medium-sized. Its antigen is unidentified. General study results and limits: In convalescent patients, a median roughly 84% of post-vaccine SARS-CoV-2-reactive clones appeared only after vaccination.

Treatment given: approximately 9-day PBMC culture with coronavirus spike peptide pools or control peptides (ViraFEST assay). An Oncomine TCR Beta short-read assay was used to sequence the DNA from cultured CD4+ T cells. TCRdb reprocessed the PCR reads with MiXCR, giving one entry per CDR3 protein. Of about 15,000 distinct CDR3 sequences listed, 40% to 60% were seen once; the top ten hold more than 13%. Sequenced material: CD4+ T cells from blood, cultured in vitro. This TCR came from a human donor who had recovered from COVID-19.

DNA for the CDR3: TGCAGTGCTCGGGGGGGGGCGCCAGAGACCCAGTACTTC. This sequence encodes CSARGGAPETQYF. This chain links TRBV20-1 with TRBJ2-5; TRBD2 aligns across 8 bases. The J segment lost 4 bases and the V segment lost 5 bases, leaving 6 bases of the junction unmatched. Germline loops: CDR1 DFQATT, CDR2 SNEGSKA (reference sequence). The CDR3 spans 13 residues.